This T cell receptor (beta chain) was captured by sequencing in a study of blood T cell repertoires in COVID-19. Study overall: Spain, Italy and the United States supplied samples that represented acute and convalescent COVID-19.

Per the study methods: Nucleated cell counts were estimated from reference gene primer amplification. The table came from immunoSEQ multiplex PCR; TCRdb's copy has only in-frame clones and leaves some out. Clone size and V and J calls were adopted from that table, with D and trimming inferred from the DNA. Among 260,000 or so clones listed, roughly four fifths were seen once. Germline-derived CDR1 and CDR2 are MDHEN and SYDVKM. The V and J ends lost 4 bases and 8 bases, in that order; junction bases with no gene match: 6. There are 15 residues in the CDR3. This clonotype originated in a woman in her 70s with acute or convalescent COVID-19. The specimen was peripheral blood. The gene calls are TRBV28 and TRBJ2-1; TRBD1 agrees at 12 bases. CDR3 DNA sequence: TGTGCCAGCAGTTCCGGGACAGGGGGCCGTGATGAGCAGTTCTTC. This translates into CASSSGTGGRDEQFF. Full variable domain (rest looked up from reference TRBV28 and TRBJ2-1): DVKVTQSSRYLVKRTGEKVFLECVQDMDHENMFWYRQDPGLGLRLIYFSYDVKMKEKGDIPEGYSVSREKKERFSLILESASTNQTSMYLCASSSGTGGRDEQFFGPGTRLTVL.